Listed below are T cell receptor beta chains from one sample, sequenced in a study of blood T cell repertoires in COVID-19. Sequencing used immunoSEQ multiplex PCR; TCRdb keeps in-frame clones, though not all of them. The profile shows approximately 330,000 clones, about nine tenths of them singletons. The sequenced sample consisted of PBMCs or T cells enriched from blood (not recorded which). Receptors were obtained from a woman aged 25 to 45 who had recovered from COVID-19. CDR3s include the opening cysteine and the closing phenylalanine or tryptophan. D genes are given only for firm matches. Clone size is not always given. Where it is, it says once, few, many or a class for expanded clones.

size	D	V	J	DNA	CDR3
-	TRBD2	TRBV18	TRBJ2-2	TGTGCCAGCTCACCACCTAGCGGGAGTGCCACCGGGGAGCTGTTTTTT	CASSPPSGSATGELFF
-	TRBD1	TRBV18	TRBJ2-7	TGTGCCAGCTCATCCGGGACAGGGCGCTACGAGCAGTACTTC	CASSSGTGRYEQYF
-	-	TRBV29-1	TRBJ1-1	TGCAGCGTTGAAGTTTTGCCGGGAGAGCAAAACACTGAAGCTTTCTTT	CSVEVLPGEQNTEAFF
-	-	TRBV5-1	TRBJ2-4	TGCGCCAGCAGCTTGGCCGGCGGATTAGCCAAAAACATTCAGTACTTC	CASSLAGGLAKNIQYF
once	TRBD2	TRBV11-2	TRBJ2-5	TGTGCCAGCAGCCCTGGACTAGCAGAGACCCAGTACTTC	CASSPGLAETQYF
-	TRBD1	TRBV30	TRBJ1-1	TGTGCCTGGAGTGGACAGGGGGCTGAAGCTTTCTTT	CAWSGQGAEAFF
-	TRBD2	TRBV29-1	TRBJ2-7	TGCAGCGTTTCCACGCCCCGGACTAGCTCGTACGAGCAGTACTTC	CSVSTPRTSSYEQYF
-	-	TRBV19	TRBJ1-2	TGTGCCAGTAGTACCTTCGTCAGGGATGGCTACACCTTC	CASSTFVRDGYTF
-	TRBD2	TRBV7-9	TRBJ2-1	TGTGCCAGCAGCTTAGGCTCTAGCGGCAATGAGCAGTTCTTC	CASSLGSSGNEQFF
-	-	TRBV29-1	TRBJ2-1	TGCAGCGTCGCCCGTTCGGAGGAGCAGTTCTTC	CSVARSEEQFF
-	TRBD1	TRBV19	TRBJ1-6	TGTGCCAGTAGTATAGGAGGACAGGGGGCGACATCACCCCTCCACTTT	CASSIGGQGATSPLHF
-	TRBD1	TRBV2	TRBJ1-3	TGTGCCAGCAGGGACAGGGGTTCTGGAAACACCATATATTTT	CASRDRGSGNTIYF
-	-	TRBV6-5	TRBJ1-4	TGTGCCAGCAGTTACTGGAGGACGGATAATGAAAAACTGTTTTTT	CASSYWRTDNEKLFF
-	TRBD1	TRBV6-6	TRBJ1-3	TGTGCCAGCAGTTACCTCGAGGGACAGGGAAACACCATATATTTT	CASSYLEGQGNTIYF
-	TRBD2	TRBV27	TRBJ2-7	TGTGCCAGCAGTTTACGGGCTAGCGGGAGAAGTTCATCCTACGAGCAGTACTTC	CASSLRASGRSSSYEQYF
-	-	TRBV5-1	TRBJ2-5	TGCGCCAGCAGCCTGGGACAACAAGAGACCCAGTACTTC	CASSLGQQETQYF
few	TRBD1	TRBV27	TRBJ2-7	TGTGCCAGCAGTTTCAACAGGGGGCACGAGCAGTACTTC	CASSFNRGHEQYF
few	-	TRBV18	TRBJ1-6	TGTGCCAGCTCACAATCGGCGACGGAGGTTTCACCCCTCCACTTT	CASSQSATEVSPLHF
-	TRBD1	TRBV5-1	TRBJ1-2	TGCGCCAGCAGCTTGGGGGACAGTTCCTATGGCTACACCTTC	CASSLGDSSYGYTF
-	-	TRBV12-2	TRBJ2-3	TGTGCAAGTCGCTTGGTTACTCAGGGAAGCACAGATACGCAGTATTTT	CASRLVTQGSTDTQYF
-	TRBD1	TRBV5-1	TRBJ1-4	TGCGCCAGCAGCTTGACCCCGGGACAGGGAGAAAAACTGTTTTTT	CASSLTPGQGEKLFF
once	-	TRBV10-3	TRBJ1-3	TGTGCCACCCTAAGGACAGGAAACACCATATATTTT	CATLRTGNTIYF
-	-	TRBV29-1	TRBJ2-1	TGCAGCGTTACTTGGGGCGGGGACTACAATGAGCAGTTCTTC	CSVTWGGDYNEQFF
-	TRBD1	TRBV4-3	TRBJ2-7	TGCGCCAGCAGCCAAGAAACCTGGAGGACAGGGATCTCCTACGAGCAGTACTTC	CASSQETWRTGISYEQYF
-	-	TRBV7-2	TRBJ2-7	TGTGCCAGCAGCTATACTAGGGGGTTCGAGCAGTACTTC	CASSYTRGFEQYF
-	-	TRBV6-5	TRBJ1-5	TGTGCCAGCAGTTACATGGCAGGAGGTCAGCCCCAGCATTTT	CASSYMAGGQPQHF
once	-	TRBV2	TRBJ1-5	TGTGCCAGCGGACTGAACAATCAGCCCCAGCATTTT	CASGLNNQPQHF
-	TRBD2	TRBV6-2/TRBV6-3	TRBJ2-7	TGTGCCAGCAGTTACGTGGCGGGAGGGTGGAACGAGCAGTACTTC	CASSYVAGGWNEQYF
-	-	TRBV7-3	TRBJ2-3	TGTGCCAGCAGCTTAAGGACTAGCACAGATACGCAGTATTTT	CASSLRTSTDTQYF
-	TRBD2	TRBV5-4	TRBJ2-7	TGTGCCAGCAGCGTAGCGGGTGCCGCCTACGAGCAGTACTTC	CASSVAGAAYEQYF
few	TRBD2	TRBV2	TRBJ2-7	TGTGCCAGCAACGATCCCGGGACTAGCGACTACGAGCAGTACTTC	CASNDPGTSDYEQYF
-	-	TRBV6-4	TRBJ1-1	TGTGCCAGCAGTGTCCGATCGGGGGGGACTGAAGCTTTCTTT	CASSVRSGGTEAFF
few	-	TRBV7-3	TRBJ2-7	TGTGCCCGAAACTGGTGGAGGTCCTACGAGCAGTACTTC	CARNWWRSYEQYF
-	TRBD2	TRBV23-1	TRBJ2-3	TGCGCCAGCAGCCTAAATACTGACCTCAGGGAGGGTACAGATACGCAGTATTTT	CASSLNTDLREGTDTQYF
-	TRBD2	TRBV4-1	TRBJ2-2	TGCGCCAGCAGCCCCGGACTAGCGGGTGGTAGCGGGGAGCTGTTTTTT	CASSPGLAGGSGELFF
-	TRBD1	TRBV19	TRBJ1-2	TGTGCCAGTAGAACCGGGACAGGGCGTGGCTACACCTTC	CASRTGTGRGYTF
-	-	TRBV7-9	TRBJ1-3	TGTGCCAGCAGCTTAGGAGCAGGAGGTTCGGACTCTGGAAACACCATATATTTT	CASSLGAGGSDSGNTIYF
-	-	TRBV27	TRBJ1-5	TGTGCCAGCAGTTTAGGCCGGGGGTGGCAGCCCCAGCATTTT	CASSLGRGWQPQHF
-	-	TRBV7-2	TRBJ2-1	TGTGCCAGCAGCTTCGTGCCCCGCGTGTGGTTCTTC	CASSFVPRVWFF
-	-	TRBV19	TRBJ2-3	TGTGCCAGTAGTTTAGGGCAGTCTAGCACAGATACGCAGTATTTT	CASSLGQSSTDTQYF
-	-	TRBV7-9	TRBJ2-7	TGTGCCAGCAGCCCCGGGAAGTATGGGAAGCTAATGGGGTCCTACGAGCAGTACTTC	CASSPGKYGKLMGSYEQYF
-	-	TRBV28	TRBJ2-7	TGTGCCAGCAGTTCCGTAACAGGCCGTCCCCTTTACGAGCAGTACTTC	CASSSVTGRPLYEQYF
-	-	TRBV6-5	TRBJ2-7	TGTGCCAGCAGTTCCTTTAGAGGGAGGGGGTACGAGCAGTACTTC	CASSSFRGRGYEQYF
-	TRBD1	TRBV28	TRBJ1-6	TGTGCCAGCAGTCGGACAGGGTGGATCCCACCCCTCCACTTT	CASSRTGWIPPLHF
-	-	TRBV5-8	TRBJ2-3	TGTGCCAGCAGCCCCGGGACATCTAGCACAGATACGCAGTATTTT	CASSPGTSSTDTQYF
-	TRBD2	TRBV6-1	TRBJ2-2	TGTGCCAGCAGTGGACGACTAGCGGGAGGCACCGGGGAGCTGTTTTTT	CASSGRLAGGTGELFF
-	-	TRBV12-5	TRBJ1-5	TGTGCTAGTGGTTTGGTGGGGGGGAAAAATCAGCCCCAGCATTTT	CASGLVGGKNQPQHF
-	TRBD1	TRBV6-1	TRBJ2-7	TGTGCCAGCAGTGAAGAAACAGGGGTTTCTTACGAGCAGTACTTC	CASSEETGVSYEQYF
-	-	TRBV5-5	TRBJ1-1	TGTGCCAGCAGCTTGGGGAGGAACACTGAAGCTTTCTTT	CASSLGRNTEAFF